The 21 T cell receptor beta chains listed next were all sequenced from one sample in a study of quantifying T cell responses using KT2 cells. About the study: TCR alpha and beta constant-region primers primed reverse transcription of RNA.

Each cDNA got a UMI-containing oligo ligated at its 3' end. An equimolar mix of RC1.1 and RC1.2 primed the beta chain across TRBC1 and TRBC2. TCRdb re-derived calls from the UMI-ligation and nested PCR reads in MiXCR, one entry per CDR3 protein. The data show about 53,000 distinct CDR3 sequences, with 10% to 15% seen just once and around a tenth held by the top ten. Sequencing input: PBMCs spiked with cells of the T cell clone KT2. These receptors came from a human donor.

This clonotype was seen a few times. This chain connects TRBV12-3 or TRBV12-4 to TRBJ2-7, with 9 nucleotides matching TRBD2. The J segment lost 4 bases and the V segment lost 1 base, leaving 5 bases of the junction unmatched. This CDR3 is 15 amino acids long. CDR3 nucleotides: TGTGCCAGCAGTTTAGGAGGCGGGAGGGCGTACGAGCAGTACTTC. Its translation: CASSLGGGRAYEQYF.

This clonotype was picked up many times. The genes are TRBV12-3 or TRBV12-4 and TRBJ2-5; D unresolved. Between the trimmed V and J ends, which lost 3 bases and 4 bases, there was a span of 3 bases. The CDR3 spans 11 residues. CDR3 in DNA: TGTGCCAGCAGTTTGTCAGAGACCCAGTACTTC. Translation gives CASSLSETQYF.

The CDR3 loop is CSARDPGLAGGIYEQFF. CDR3 sequence (DNA): TGCAGTGCTAGAGATCCGGGACTAGCGGGAGGGATCTATGAGCAGTTCTTC. The chain couples TRBV20-1 to TRBJ2-1, with TRBD2 identical over 16 bases. The germline V gene has CDR1 DFQATT and CDR2 SNEGSKA (reference sequence). The CDR3 has 17 amino acids. V shed 0 bases and J 8 bases; nucleotides not matched to a gene: 7.

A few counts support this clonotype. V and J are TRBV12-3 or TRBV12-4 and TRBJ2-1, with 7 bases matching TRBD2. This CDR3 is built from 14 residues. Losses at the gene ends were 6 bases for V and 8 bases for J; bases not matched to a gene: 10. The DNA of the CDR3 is TGTGCCAGCAGCGTCGGACTAGGCGGCCATGAGCAGTTCTTC. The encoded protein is CASSVGLGGHEQFF.

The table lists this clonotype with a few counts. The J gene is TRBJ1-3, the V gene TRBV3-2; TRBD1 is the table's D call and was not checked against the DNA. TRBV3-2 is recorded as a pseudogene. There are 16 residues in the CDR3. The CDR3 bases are TGTGCCAGCGTCCCCGGGACAGGGGGCGATGGAAACACCATATATTTT. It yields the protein CASVPGTGGDGNTIYF.

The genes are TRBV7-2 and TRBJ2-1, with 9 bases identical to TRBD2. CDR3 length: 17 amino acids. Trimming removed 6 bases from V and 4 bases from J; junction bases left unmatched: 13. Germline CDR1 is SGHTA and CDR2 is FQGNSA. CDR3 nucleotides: TGTGCCAGCAGTCATAGCGGGAGCGCATCCTCTTACAATGAGCAGTTCTTC. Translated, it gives CASSHSGSASSYNEQFF.

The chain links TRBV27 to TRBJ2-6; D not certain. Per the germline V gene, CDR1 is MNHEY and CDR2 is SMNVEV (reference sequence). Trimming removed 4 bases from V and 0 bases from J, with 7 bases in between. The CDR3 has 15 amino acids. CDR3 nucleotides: TGTGCCAGCAGTTCTAGGGTCTCTGGGGCCAACGTCCTGACTTTC. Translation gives CASSSRVSGANVLTF.

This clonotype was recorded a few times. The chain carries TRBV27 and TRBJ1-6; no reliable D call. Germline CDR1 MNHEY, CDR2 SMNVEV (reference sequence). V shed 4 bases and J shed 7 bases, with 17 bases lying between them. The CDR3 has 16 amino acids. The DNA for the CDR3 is TGTGCCAGCAGTTCCAGGCCCACGCAAAGGAATTCACCCCTCCACTTT. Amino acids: CASSSRPTQRNSPLHF.

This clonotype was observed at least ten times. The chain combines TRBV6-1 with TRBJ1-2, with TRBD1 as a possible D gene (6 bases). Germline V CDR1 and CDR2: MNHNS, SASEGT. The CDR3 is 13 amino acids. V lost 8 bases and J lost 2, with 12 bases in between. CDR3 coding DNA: TGTGCCAGCCTTGTGACAGGAAACTATGGCTACACCTTC. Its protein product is CASLVTGNYGYTF.

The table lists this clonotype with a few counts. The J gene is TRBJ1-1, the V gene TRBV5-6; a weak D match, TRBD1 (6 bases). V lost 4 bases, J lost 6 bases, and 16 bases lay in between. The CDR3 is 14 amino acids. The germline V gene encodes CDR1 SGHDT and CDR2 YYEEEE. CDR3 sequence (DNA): TGTGCCAGCAGCCTGTTCCAGGGGTTCGCTGAAGCTTTCTTT. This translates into CASSLFQGFAEAFF. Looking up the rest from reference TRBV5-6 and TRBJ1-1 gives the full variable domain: DAGVTQSPTHLIKTRGQQVTLRCSPKSGHDTVSWYQQALGQGPQFIFQYYEEEERQRGNFPDRFSGHQFPNYSSELNVNALLLGDSALYLCASSLFQGFAEAFFGQGTRLTVV.

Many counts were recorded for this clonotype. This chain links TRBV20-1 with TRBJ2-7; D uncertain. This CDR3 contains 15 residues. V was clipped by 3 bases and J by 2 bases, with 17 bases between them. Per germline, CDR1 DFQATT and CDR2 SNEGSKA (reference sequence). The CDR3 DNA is TGCAGTGCTAGGGGCCCGGGTGGGCCAGCCTACGAGCAGTACTTC. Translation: CSARGPGGPAYEQYF.

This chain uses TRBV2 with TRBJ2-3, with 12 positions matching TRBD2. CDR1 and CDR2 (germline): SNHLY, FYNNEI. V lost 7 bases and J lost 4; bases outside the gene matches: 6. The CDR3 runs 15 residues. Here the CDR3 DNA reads TGTGCCAGCACCCGGACTAGCGGGACCCCAGATACGCAGTATTTT. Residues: CASTRTSGTPDTQYF.

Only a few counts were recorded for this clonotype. The CDR3, as DNA: TGTGCCATCAGTGAAACAGGGTATGGCTACACCTTC. It yields the protein CAISETGYGYTF. J is TRBJ1-2 and V is TRBV10-3; maybe TRBD1 (6 bases). This CDR3 contains 12 residues. Trimming stripped 3 bases from V and 5 bases from J, with 7 bases between. The germline V gene has CDR1 ENHRY and CDR2 SYGVKD.

The CDR3 loop reads CASSLVGAKNSPLHF. For the CDR3, the DNA is TGTGCCAGCAGCTTAGTTGGGGCGAAAAATTCACCCCTCCACTTT. The chain couples TRBV7-2 to TRBJ1-6; a weak D match, TRBD1 (5 bases). Trimming shortened V by 1 base and J by 7 bases, and 11 bases separated the two germline ends. CDR1 and CDR2 (germline): SGHTA, FQGNSA. The CDR3 is 15 amino acids.

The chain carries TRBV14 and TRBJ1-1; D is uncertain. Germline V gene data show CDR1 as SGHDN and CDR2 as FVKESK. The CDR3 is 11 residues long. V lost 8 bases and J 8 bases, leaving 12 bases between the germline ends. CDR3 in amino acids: CASSEVAEAFF. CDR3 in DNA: TGTGCCAGCTCCGAGGTCGCCGAAGCTTTCTTT.

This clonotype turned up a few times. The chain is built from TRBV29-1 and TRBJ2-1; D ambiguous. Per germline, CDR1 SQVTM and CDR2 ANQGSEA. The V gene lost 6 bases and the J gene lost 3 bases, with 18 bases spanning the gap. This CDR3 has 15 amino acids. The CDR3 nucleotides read TGCAGCGTACCCTCTGGCTGGATTTTCTACAATGAGCAGTTCTTC. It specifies CSVPSGWIFYNEQFF.

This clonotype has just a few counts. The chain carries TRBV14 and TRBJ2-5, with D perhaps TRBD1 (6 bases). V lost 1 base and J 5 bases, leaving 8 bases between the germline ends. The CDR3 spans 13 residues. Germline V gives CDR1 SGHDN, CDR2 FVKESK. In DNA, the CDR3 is TGTGCCAGCAGCCAAGTCCAGGGGGAGACCCAGTACTTC. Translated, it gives CASSQVQGETQYF.

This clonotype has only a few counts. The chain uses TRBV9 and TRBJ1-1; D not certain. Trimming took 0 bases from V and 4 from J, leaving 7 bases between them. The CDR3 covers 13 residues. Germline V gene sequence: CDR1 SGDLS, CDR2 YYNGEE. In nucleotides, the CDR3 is TGTGCCAGCAGCGTAGGGTCCGGCACTGAAGCTTTCTTT. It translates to CASSVGSGTEAFF. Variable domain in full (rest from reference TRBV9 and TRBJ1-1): DSGVTQTPKHLITATGQRVTLRCSPRSGDLSVYWYQQSLDQGLQFLIQYYNGEERAKGNILERFSAQQFPDLHSELNLSSLELGDSALYFCASSVGSGTEAFFGQGTRLTVV.

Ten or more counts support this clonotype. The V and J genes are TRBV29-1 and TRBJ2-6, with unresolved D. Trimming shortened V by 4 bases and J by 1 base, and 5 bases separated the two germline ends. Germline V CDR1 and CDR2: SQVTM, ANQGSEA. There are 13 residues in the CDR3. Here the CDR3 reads CSVAASGANVLTF. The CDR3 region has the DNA TGCAGCGTTGCTGCTTCTGGGGCCAACGTCCTGACTTTC. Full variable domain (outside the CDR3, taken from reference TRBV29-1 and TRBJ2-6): SAVISQKPSRDICQRGTSLTIQCQVDSQVTMMFWYRQQPGQSLTLIATANQGSEATYESGFVIDKFPISRPNLTFSTLTVSNMSPEDSSIYLCSVAASGANVLTFGAGSRLTVL.

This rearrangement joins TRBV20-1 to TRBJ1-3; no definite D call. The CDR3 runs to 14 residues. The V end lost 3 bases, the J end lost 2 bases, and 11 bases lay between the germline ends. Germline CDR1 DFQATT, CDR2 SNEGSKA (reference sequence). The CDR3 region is CSARVLGTGNTIYF. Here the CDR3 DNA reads TGCAGTGCTAGGGTTTTGGGGACTGGAAACACCATATATTTT.

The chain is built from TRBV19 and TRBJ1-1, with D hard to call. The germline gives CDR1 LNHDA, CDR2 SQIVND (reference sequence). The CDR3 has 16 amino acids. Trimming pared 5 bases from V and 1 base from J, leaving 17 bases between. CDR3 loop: CASSPERQTPNTEAFF. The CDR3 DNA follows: TGTGCCAGTAGTCCCGAGAGGCAGACTCCGAACACTGAAGCTTTCTTT.